This entry features one T cell receptor (beta chain) sequence. What it binds is not known. The entry originates in a study of T cell repertoires in cytomegalovirus infection. V was clipped by 4 bases and J by 2 bases; unmatched bases: 9. The CDR3 runs to 17 residues. Germline V gene sequence: CDR1 SGHNT, CDR2 YYREEE (reference sequence). TCRdb used MiXCR to reprocess the reads, holding one entry per CDR3 protein. The repertoire includes 450,000 to 600,000 distinct CDR3 sequences, approximately 46% of them detected once, and 35% to 50% sits in the top ten. The material sequenced was cultured PBMCs, taken from culture after CMV antigen stimulation. This clonotype originated in a human donor in good health (CMV status not recorded). Some clones in this sample may be carry-over from other donors' samples. The rearrangement uses TRBV5-4 and TRBJ1-1; 12 bases align to TRBD1. CDR3 coding DNA: TGTGCCAGCAGCATCGGGACAGGGGGCGAAGCTAACACTGAAGCTTTCTTT. Translation: CASSIGTGGEANTEAFF.